This entry is about one T cell receptor beta chain. Its antigen remains unidentified. Base qualities are not at hand, and no much larger clone is one base apart. The entry originates in a study of cytomegalovirus exposure and HLA in healthy donors (dated by TCRdb to about 2017). Background for the entire study: A later analysis indicated that the 120 or so validation repertoires were generated on the platform also employed for the approximately 690 repertoires of the first cohort. To predict cytomegalovirus infection status, the study brought together high-throughput TCR immunosequencing, statistical association of individual TCRs with disease status, and machine learning. Besides the first cohort of roughly 640 subjects, a separate validation cohort made up of 120 different subjects was used. The study was designed to test whether signatures of past pathogen exposure could be identified by cataloging public T cell receptors. The full study reports these points: Three of the identified cytomegalovirus-associated TCR beta chains were confirmed in vitro to be specific for cytomegalovirus antigens. Most TCR sequences were observed very rarely across donors, whereas some public TCRs were present in many individuals. Of the cluster scores, roughly 95% were above 0 in a later analysis, which found that TCRs clustered in the first cohort also tended to co-occur in the approximately 130 validation repertoires. The validation cohort had no HLA typing available for a later analysis, so co-occurrence within that cohort was assessed over all 110 or so repertoires. The classifier was reported to diagnose cytomegalovirus status with high specificity and sensitivity in both the original and validation cohorts. The authors suggested that the approach could potentially be generalized to other disease states and immunological phenotypes. In the study, some 160 TCR beta chains were listed as associated with cytomegalovirus.

Including the terminal cysteine and phenylalanine, the CDR3 comprises 15 residues. Here the CDR3 DNA is all that survives: 45 bases in frame from base 1. Trimming leaves V shorter by 3 bases and J shorter by 3 bases, with the junction holding 3 bases beyond the gene matches. CDR1 and CDR2 were assigned from the germline V gene as SGDLS and YYNGEE. Libraries were made using the immunoSEQ multiplex PCR assay. As for the authors' bioinformatics: A statistical classification framework was developed to diagnose cytomegalovirus status using the catalog of TCR beta chain sequences. TCRdb provides this immuneACCESS table in a form limited to in-frame rearrangements. Some clones are lacking; in checked studies, under half of them reflect an unresolved V gene, and why the rest are absent is not known. From that table come the V and J calls and clone size; the DNA was used to work out D and trimming. The sample table shows approximately 88,000 clones, and 95% to 97% are seen once. The ten largest clones add up to approximately 1.4% of the sample.

The donors belonged to the validation cohort of around 130 subjects, which was separate from the approximately 700-subject first cohort. The rearrangement joined TRBV9 to TRBJ2-1; the junction holds 10 bases that match TRBD1. Sequenced: PBMCs. This clonotype was sampled from a young woman in good health and CMV-seronegative. At the DNA level, the sequence is TGTGCCAGCAGCGAGGGGGACAGGGGCTACAATGAGCAGTTCTTC. This codes for CASSEGDRGYNEQFF.